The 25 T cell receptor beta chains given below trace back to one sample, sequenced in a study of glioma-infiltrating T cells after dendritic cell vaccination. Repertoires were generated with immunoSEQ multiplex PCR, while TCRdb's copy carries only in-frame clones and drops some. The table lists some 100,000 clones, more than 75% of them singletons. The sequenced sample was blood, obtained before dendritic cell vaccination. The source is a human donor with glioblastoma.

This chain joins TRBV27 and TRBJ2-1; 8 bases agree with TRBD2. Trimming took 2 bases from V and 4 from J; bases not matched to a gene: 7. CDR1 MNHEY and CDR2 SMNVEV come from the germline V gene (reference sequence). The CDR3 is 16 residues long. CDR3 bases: TGTGCCAGCAGTTTAAGCGGTAGCGGGGCGTACAATGAGCAGTTCTTC. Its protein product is CASSLSGSGAYNEQFF.

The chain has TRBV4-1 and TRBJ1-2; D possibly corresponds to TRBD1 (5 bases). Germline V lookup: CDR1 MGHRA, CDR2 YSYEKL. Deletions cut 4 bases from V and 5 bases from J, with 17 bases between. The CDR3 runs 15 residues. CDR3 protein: CASSRGGDADYGYTF. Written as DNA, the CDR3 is TGCGCCAGCAGCCGGGGGGGGGACGCCGATTATGGCTACACCTTC.

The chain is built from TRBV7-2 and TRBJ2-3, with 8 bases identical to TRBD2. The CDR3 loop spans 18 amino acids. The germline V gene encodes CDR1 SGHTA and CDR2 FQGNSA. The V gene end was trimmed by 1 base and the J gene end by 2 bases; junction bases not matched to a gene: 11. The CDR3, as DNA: TGTGCCAGCAGCTTAGAGGGTCCTAGCGGGTCCCTCACAGATACGCAGTATTTT. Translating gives CASSLEGPSGSLTDTQYF.

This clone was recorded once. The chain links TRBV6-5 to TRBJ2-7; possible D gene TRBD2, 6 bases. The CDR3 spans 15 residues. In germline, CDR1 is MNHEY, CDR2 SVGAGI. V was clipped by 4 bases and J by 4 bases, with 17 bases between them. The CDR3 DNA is TGTGCCAGCAGTTCCCCCCTGGAGGGAGGTTACGAGCAGTACTTC. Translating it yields CASSSPLEGGYEQYF.

CDR3 sequence (DNA): TGTGCCAGCACCCTACAGGGGAACATTCAGTACTTC. This encodes CASTLQGNIQYF. The chain has TRBV7-2 and TRBJ2-4; TRBD1 aligns across 7 bases. Germline CDR1 and CDR2: SGHTA and FQGNSA. The CDR3 is 12 residues long. The J segment lost 7 bases and the V segment lost 7 bases, leaving 4 bases of the junction unmatched.

CDR3 loop: CASSTLTPGLVHEQYF. CDR3 bases: TGTGCCAGTAGTACCCTCACCCCCGGACTAGTCCACGAGCAGTACTTC. The J gene is TRBJ2-7, the V gene TRBV19; 7 nucleotides line up with TRBD2. Trimming removed 4 bases from V and 5 bases from J; junction bases left unmatched: 14. In germline, CDR1 is LNHDA, CDR2 SQIVND (reference sequence). There are 16 residues in the CDR3.

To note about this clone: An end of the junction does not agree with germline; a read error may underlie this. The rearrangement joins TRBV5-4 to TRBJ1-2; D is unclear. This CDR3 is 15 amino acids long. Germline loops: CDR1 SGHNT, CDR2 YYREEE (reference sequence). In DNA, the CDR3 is TGTGCCGGCAGCTTGGACCCCTCGAGTCGGTATGGCTACACCTTC. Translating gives CAGSLDPSSRYGYTF.

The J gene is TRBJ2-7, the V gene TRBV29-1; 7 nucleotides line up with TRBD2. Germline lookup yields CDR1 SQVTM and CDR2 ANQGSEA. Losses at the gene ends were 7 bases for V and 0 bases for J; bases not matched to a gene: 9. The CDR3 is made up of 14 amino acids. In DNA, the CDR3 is TGCAGCGCGAGTCCTAGCGGTACCTCCTACGAGCAGTACTTC. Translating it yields CSASPSGTSYEQYF.

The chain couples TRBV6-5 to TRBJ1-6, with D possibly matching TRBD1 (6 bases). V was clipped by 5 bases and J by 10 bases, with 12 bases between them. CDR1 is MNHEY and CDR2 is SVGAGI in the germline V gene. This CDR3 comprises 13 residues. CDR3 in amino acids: CASSVQGNSPLHF. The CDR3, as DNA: TGTGCCAGCAGTGTACAGGGTAACTCACCCCTCCACTTT.

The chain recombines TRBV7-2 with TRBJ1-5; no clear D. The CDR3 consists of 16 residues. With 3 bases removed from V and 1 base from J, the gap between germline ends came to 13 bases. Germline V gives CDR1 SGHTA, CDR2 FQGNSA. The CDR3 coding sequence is TGTGCCAGCAGCTTTAGTTCCGTCCGAAGCAATCAGCCCCAGCATTTT. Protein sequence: CASSFSSVRSNQPQHF.

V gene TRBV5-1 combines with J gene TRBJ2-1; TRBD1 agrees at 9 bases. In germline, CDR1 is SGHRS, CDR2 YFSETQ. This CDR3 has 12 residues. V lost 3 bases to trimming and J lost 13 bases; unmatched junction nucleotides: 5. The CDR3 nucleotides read TGCGCCAGCAGCTCCCACAGGGGGCATCAGTTCTTC. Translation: CASSSHRGHQFF. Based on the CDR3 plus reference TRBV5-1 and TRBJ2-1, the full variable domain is KAGVTQTPRYLIKTRGQQVTLSCSPISGHRSVSWYQQTPGQGLQFLFEYFSETQRNKGNFPGRFSGRQFSNSRSEMNVSTLELGDSALYLCASSSHRGHQFFGPGTRLTVL.

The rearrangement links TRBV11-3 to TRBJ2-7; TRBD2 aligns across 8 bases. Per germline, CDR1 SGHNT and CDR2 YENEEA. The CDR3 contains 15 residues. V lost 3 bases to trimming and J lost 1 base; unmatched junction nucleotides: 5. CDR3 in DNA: TGTGCCAGCAGCTTCGGACTAGCAAGTTCCTACGAGCAGTACTTC. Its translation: CASSFGLASSYEQYF.

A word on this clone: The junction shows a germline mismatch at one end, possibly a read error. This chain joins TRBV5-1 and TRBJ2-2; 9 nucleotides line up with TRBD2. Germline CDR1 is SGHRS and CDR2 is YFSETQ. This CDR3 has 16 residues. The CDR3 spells CANSLEPSGTYGELFF. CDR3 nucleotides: TGCGCCAACAGCTTGGAACCTAGCGGGACTTACGGGGAGCTGTTTTTT.

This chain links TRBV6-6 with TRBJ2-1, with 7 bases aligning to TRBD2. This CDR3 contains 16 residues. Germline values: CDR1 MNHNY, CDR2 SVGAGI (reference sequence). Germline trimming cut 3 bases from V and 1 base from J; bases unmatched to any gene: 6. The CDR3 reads CASSYLERDSYNEQFF. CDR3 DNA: TGTGCCAGCAGTTATCTGGAGCGGGATTCCTACAATGAGCAGTTCTTC.

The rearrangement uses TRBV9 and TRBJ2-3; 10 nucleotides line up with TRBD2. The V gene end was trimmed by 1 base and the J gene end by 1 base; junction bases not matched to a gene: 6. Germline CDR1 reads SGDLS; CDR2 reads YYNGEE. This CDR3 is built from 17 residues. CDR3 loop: CASSVLPGLAGTDTQYF. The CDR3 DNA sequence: TGTGCCAGCAGCGTACTCCCCGGACTAGCGGGCACAGATACGCAGTATTTT. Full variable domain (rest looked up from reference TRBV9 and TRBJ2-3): DSGVTQTPKHLITATGQRVTLRCSPRSGDLSVYWYQQSLDQGLQFLIQYYNGEERAKGNILERFSAQQFPDLHSELNLSSLELGDSALYFCASSVLPGLAGTDTQYFGPGTRLTVL.

For the CDR3, the DNA is TGTGCCAGCCTTAGTAGGGGCGCCCTGAGCGAGCAGTACTTC. Translated: CASLSRGALSEQYF. This chain connects TRBV2 to TRBJ2-7; tentatively, D is TRBD1 (5 bases). The V end lost 8 bases, the J end lost 6 bases, and 20 bases lay between the germline ends. The germline CDR1 and CDR2 sequences are SNHLY and FYNNEI. This CDR3 has 14 amino acids.

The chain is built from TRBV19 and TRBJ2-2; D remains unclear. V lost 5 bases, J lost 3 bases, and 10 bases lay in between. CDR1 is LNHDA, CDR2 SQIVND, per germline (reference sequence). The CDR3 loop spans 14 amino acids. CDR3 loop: CASSPRYDTGELFF. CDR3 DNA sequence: TGTGCCAGTAGTCCTCGGTACGACACCGGGGAGCTGTTTTTT. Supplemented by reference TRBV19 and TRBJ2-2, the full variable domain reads DGGITQSPKYLFRKEGQNVTLSCEQNLNHDAMYWYRQDPGQGLRLIYYSQIVNDFQKGDIAEGYSVSREKKESFPLTVTSAQKNPTAFYLCASSPRYDTGELFFGEGSRLTVL.

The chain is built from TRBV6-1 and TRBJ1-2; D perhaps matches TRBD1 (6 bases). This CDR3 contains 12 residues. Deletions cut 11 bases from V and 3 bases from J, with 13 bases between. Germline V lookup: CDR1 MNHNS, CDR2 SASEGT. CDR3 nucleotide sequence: TGTGCCGTAGAGGGGGTAGACTATGGCTACACCTTC. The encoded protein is CAVEGVDYGYTF.

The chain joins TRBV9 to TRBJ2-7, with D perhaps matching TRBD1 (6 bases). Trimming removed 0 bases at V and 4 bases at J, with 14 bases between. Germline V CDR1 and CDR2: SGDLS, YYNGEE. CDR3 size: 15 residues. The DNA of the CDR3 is TGTGCCAGCAGCGTAGGGCATCCGGGACAATACGAGCAGTACTTC. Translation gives CASSVGHPGQYEQYF.

The CDR3 region is CASSLGQSTGELFF. CDR3 nucleotide sequence: TGCGCCAGCAGCTTGGGACAGTCCACCGGGGAGCTGTTTTTT. This chain connects TRBV5-1 to TRBJ2-2; possible D gene TRBD1, 5 bases. The CDR3 runs 14 residues. Trimming pared 0 bases from V and 4 bases from J, leaving 7 bases between. CDR1 is SGHRS, CDR2 YFSETQ, per germline. Full variable domain (missing parts from reference TRBV5-1 and TRBJ2-2): KAGVTQTPRYLIKTRGQQVTLSCSPISGHRSVSWYQQTPGQGLQFLFEYFSETQRNKGNFPGRFSGRQFSNSRSEMNVSTLELGDSALYLCASSLGQSTGELFFGEGSRLTVL.

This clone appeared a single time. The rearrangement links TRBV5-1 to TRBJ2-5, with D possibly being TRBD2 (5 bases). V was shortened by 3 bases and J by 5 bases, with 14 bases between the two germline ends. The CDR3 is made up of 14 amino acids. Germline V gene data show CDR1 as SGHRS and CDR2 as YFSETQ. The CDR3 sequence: CASSWWAGGETQYF. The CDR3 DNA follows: TGCGCCAGCAGCTGGTGGGCGGGTGGGGAGACCCAGTACTTC.

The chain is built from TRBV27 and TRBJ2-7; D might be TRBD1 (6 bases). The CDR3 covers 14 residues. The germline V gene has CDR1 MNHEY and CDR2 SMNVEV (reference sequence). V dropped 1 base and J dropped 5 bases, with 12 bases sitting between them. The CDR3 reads CASSLLAGDHEQYF. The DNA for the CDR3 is TGTGCCAGCAGTTTATTGGCAGGGGACCACGAGCAGTACTTC.

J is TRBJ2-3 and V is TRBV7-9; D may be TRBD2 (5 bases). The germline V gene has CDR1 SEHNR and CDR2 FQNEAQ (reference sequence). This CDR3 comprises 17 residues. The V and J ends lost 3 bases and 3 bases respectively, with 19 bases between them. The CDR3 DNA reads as TGTGCCAGCAGCTTCCTCGTTGTTAGCGATGGAACAGATACGCAGTATTTT. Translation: CASSFLVVSDGTDTQYF.

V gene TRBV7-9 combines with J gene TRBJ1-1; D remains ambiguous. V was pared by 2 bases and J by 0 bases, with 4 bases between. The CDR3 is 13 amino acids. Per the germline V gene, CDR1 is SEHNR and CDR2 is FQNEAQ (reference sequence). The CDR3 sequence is CASSLYLNTEAFF. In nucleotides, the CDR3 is TGTGCCAGCAGCTTATATTTGAACACTGAAGCTTTCTTT. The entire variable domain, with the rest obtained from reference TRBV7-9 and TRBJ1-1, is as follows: DTGVSQNPRHKITKRGQNVTFRCDPISEHNRLYWYRQTLGQGPEFLTYFQNEAQLEKSRLLSDRFSAERPKGSFSTLEIQRTEQGDSAMYLCASSLYLNTEAFFGQGTRLTVV.

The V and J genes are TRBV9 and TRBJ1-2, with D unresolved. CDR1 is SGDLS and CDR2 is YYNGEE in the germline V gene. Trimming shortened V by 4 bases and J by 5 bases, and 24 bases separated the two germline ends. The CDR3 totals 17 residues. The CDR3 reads CASSPEGLVGISYGYTF. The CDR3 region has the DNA TGTGCCAGCAGCCCAGAAGGACTGGTTGGGATATCGTATGGCTACACCTTC.